The rows below give T cell receptor beta chains drawn from one sample of a study of cytomegalovirus exposure and HLA in healthy donors. TCRdb keeps only in-frame clones here, not all; method: immunoSEQ multiplex PCR. This sample has 100,000 to 150,000 clones; 65% to 85% occur once, and the top ten carry under 4.5%. Material for sequencing was PBMCs. These receptors were collected from a man between 18 and 29 years old in good health and CMV-seropositive. Both conserved end residues are part of each CDR3. The D gene is left open where the match is weak. Expanded clones are given a class, and other clones once, few, many or no size at all.

>TRBJ2-1|TRBD2|17|TRBV30|NA
CAWSVGTSGSSGNEQFF
TGTGCCTGGAGTGTGGGGACTAGCGGGAGCTCAGGTAATGAGCAGTTCTTC
>TRBJ2-7|NA|14|TRBV6-1|few
CASVPFGYSYEQYF
TGTGCCAGCGTCCCTTTCGGGTACTCCTACGAGCAGTACTTC
>TRBJ2-5|TRBD1|15|TRBV7-9|few
CASILDRGGQETQYF
TGTGCCAGCATACTCGACAGGGGTGGACAAGAGACCCAGTACTTC
>TRBJ1-6|TRBD1|15|TRBV10-3|NA
CAISESTGYTSPLHF
TGTGCCATCAGTGAGTCGACAGGGTATACTTCACCCCTCCACTTT
>TRBJ1-2|NA|15|TRBV19|NA
CASSKPPTGIYGYTF
TGTGCCAGTAGTAAGCCCCCCACGGGGATCTATGGCTACACCTTC
>TRBJ2-2|TRBD2|14|TRBV10-3|few
CATTETSGTGELFF
TGTGCCACTACGGAGACTAGCGGGACCGGGGAGCTGTTTTTT
>TRBJ1-2|NA|15|TRBV2|NA
CASRITGSPNYGYTF
TGTGCCAGCAGAATTACAGGGTCCCCTAACTATGGCTACACCTTC
>TRBJ2-7|TRBD2|13|TRBV9|NA
CASSVGSGGTPNF
TGTGCCAGCAGCGTAGGAAGCGGGGGGACGCCAAACTTC
>TRBJ2-2|TRBD1|16|TRBV7-9|NA
CSSSFRDRAGSGELFF
TGTTCCAGCAGCTTCCGAGACAGGGCTGGGTCCGGGGAGCTGTTTTTT
>TRBJ2-7|TRBD1|15|TRBV5-1|NA
CASSGTGTGNYEQYF
TGCGCCAGCAGCGGAACCGGGACAGGCAACTACGAGCAGTACTTC
>TRBJ2-1|NA|13|TRBV9|NA
CASSVELLDEQFF
TGTGCCAGCAGCGTAGAACTACTCGATGAGCAGTTCTTC
>TRBJ2-1|TRBD1|14|TRBV27|NA
CASSFGTGNNEQFF
TGTGCCAGCAGTTTCGGGACAGGTAACAATGAGCAGTTCTTC
>TRBJ2-2|TRBD1|17|TRBV4-1|NA
CASSQGLGTESTGELFF
TGCGCCAGCAGCCAAGGCCTGGGGACAGAAAGCACCGGGGAGCTGTTTTTT
>TRBJ2-7|TRBD1|14|TRBV11-1|once
CASSLSGQVEEQYF
TGTGCCAGCAGCTTATCGGGACAGGTAGAGGAGCAGTACTTC
>TRBJ2-1|NA|14|TRBV9|NA
CASSVFRTPGEQFF
TGTGCCAGCAGCGTTTTTAGGACTCCGGGGGAGCAGTTCTTC
>TRBJ2-7|TRBD2|15|TRBV6-5|NA
CASRLRTSEAYEQYF
TGTGCCAGCAGGCTTAGGACTAGCGAGGCCTACGAGCAGTACTTC
>TRBJ2-3|TRBD2|18|TRBV6-4|once
CASSEVPSLAGGPDTQYF
TGTGCCAGCAGTGAGGTTCCCTCACTAGCGGGAGGGCCAGATACGCAGTATTTT
>TRBJ2-2|NA|15|TRBV5-1|NA
CASSFRGPNTGELFF
TGCGCCAGCAGCTTTCGGGGTCCAAACACCGGGGAGCTGTTTTTT
>TRBJ2-1|NA|15|TRBV19|NA
CASSSFPGEDNEQFF
TGTGCCAGTAGTAGCTTCCCGGGGGAGGACAATGAGCAGTTCTTC
>TRBJ2-7|NA|15|TRBV19|NA
CASSADTSFSYEQYF
TGTGCCAGTAGTGCAGATACTAGCTTCTCCTACGAGCAGTACTTC
>TRBJ1-3|NA|14|TRBV30|NA
CARSTGPSGNTIYF
TGTGCCAGATCTACAGGCCCCTCTGGAAACACCATATATTTT
>TRBJ1-1|TRBD1|13|TRBV7-6|NA
CASRRQGRTEAFF
TGTGCCAGCAGACGACAGGGCAGGACTGAAGCTTTCTTT
>TRBJ1-2|TRBD1|17|TRBV7-9|NA
CASSLATRQGNFYGYTF
TGTGCCAGCAGCTTAGCGACGCGACAGGGAAATTTCTATGGCTACACCTTC
>TRBJ1-3|NA|13|TRBV7-9|NA
CASRQNTGQPLSF
TGTGCCAGCAGACAAAACACGGGACAACCATTGTCGTTT
>TRBJ1-2|TRBD1|16|TRBV18|NA
CASSPPVQTGSYGYTF
TGTGCCAGCTCACCCCCCGTCCAGACAGGGTCCTATGGCTACACCTTC
>TRBJ1-5|NA|15|TRBV19|NA
CASSILAESNQPQHF
TGTGCCAGTAGTATACTGGCGGAGAGCAATCAGCCCCAGCATTTT
>TRBJ2-3|TRBD2|15|TRBV7-9|NA
CASSAGLADTDTQYF
TGTGCCAGCAGCGCTGGACTAGCGGACACAGATACGCAGTATTTT
>TRBJ2-7|NA|12|TRBV12-2|NA
CASQPKLRGVYF
TGTGCAAGTCAACCCAAACTCCGAGGTGTGTACTTC
>TRBJ1-4|NA|13|TRBV7-9|NA
CASSFAGDEKLFF
TGTGCCAGCAGCTTCGCGGGGGATGAAAAACTGTTTTTT
>TRBJ1-1|NA|12|TRBV7-9|NA
CASSFEAAEAFF
TGTGCCAGCAGCTTTGAGGCGGCTGAAGCTTTCTTT
>TRBJ1-6|TRBD1|18|TRBV7-2|NA
CASSLASRDRANNSPLHF
TGTGCCAGCAGCTTAGCTTCGAGGGACAGGGCAAATAATTCACCCCTCCACTTT
>TRBJ2-1|TRBD1|17|TRBV19|NA
CASSFTGAPSSYNEQFF
TGTGCCAGTAGTTTCACAGGGGCCCCCAGCTCCTACAATGAGCAGTTCTTC
>TRBJ2-7|TRBD1|12|TRBV6-1|once
CASLSTGGAQYF
TGTGCCAGCTTATCGACAGGGGGGGCGCAGTACTTC
>TRBJ2-2|NA|15|TRBV6-5|few
CASSYFRTGAGELFF
TGTGCCAGCAGTTACTTCAGAACGGGGGCCGGGGAGCTGTTTTTT
>TRBJ2-1|NA|18|TRBV11-2|once
CASSSSGRAPSSYNEQFF
TGTGCCAGCAGCTCCTCCGGCAGAGCGCCCAGCTCCTACAATGAGCAGTTCTTC
>TRBJ1-2|NA|14|TRBV30|NA
CAWRPGPANYGYTF
TGTGCCTGGAGGCCAGGTCCAGCTAACTATGGCTACACCTTC
>TRBJ2-7|NA|16|TRBV27|NA
CASSLSPGATYYEQYF
TGTGCCAGCAGTTTATCGCCGGGAGCTACCTACTACGAGCAGTACTTC
>TRBJ2-7|TRBD2|17|TRBV30|NA
CAWSVTFGLAGTDEQYF
TGTGCCTGGAGTGTAACCTTTGGACTAGCGGGGACCGACGAGCAGTACTTC
>TRBJ1-2|TRBD1|14|TRBV18|NA
CASSHGDSNYGYTF
TGTGCCAGCTCACACGGGGACAGTAACTATGGCTACACCTTC
>TRBJ2-7|NA|13|TRBV6-1|NA
CASSAGRGDEQYF
TGTGCCAGCAGTGCGGGTCGGGGAGACGAGCAGTACTTC
>TRBJ2-7|TRBD2|15|TRBV7-2|once
CASSLGSGEIYEQYF
TGTGCCAGCAGCTTAGGTAGCGGGGAGATCTACGAGCAGTACTTC
>TRBJ2-1|NA|15|TRBV10-1|NA
CASSSGGSSYNEQFF
TGCGCCAGCAGTTCAGGGGGGAGCTCCTACAATGAGCAGTTCTTC
>TRBJ2-7|TRBD1|14|TRBV10-1|NA
CASRRQGVSYEQYF
TGCGCCAGCAGGAGACAGGGGGTCTCTTACGAGCAGTACTTC
>TRBJ2-5|NA|19|TRBV9|NA
CASSVVSWGLILGIETQYF
TGTGCCAGCAGCGTAGTTAGCTGGGGATTGATACTCGGGATAGAGACCCAGTACTTC
>TRBJ1-1|NA|12|TRBV5-6|NA
CASGRQNTEAFF
TGTGCCAGCGGGCGACAGAACACTGAAGCTTTCTTT
>TRBJ2-3|TRBD2|15|TRBV9|NA
CASSDSGRTTDTQYF
TGTGCCAGCAGCGATAGCGGGAGGACCACAGATACGCAGTATTTT
>TRBJ1-1|NA|18|TRBV10-3|NA
CAISERGSSESGNTEAFF
TGTGCCATCAGTGAGCGGGGGAGTTCCGAGTCAGGGAACACTGAAGCTTTCTTT
>TRBJ1-1|NA|17|TRBV30|NA
CAWRHDQAGHMNTEAFF
TGTGCCTGGAGGCACGACCAGGCCGGCCACATGAACACTGAAGCTTTCTTT
>TRBJ2-4|NA|16|TRBV4-2|NA
CASSQGSEGSRDIQYF
TGTGCCAGCAGCCAAGGGAGTGAAGGGAGTAGAGACATTCAGTACTTC
>TRBJ1-3|TRBD1|18|TRBV10-1|NA
CASSELGGTGVMGNTIYF
TGCGCCAGCAGTGAGCTGGGGGGGACAGGGGTAATGGGAAACACCATATATTTT
>TRBJ2-3|TRBD2|16|TRBV10-1|NA
CASSDLAGPGTDTQYF
TGCGCCAGCAGTGATTTAGCGGGACCCGGCACAGATACGCAGTATTTT
>TRBJ1-2|NA|11|TRBV20-1|NA
CSARTFYGYTF
TGCAGTGCTCGGACTTTCTATGGCTACACCTTC
>TRBJ2-7|TRBD2|13|TRBV30|NA
CAWLRAGTDEQYF
TGTGCCTGGTTGAGAGCGGGGACGGACGAGCAGTACTTC
>TRBJ2-7|TRBD1|13|TRBV6-1|NA
CASSGQGMSEQYF
TGTGCCAGCAGTGGACAGGGGATGTCCGAGCAGTACTTC
>TRBJ2-1|NA|16|TRBV10-3|NA
CAISEVGLATYNEQFF
TGTGCCATCAGTGAGGTTGGCCTAGCGACCTACAATGAGCAGTTCTTC
>TRBJ1-1|NA|12|TRBV29-1|NA
CSVGLGGTEAFF
TGCAGCGTTGGATTGGGGGGCACTGAAGCTTTCTTT
>TRBJ1-1|NA|14|TRBV6-1|NA
CASRAGGVRTEAFF
TGTGCCAGCAGGGCGGGTGGGGTCAGGACTGAAGCTTTCTTT